This entry describes one TCR beta chain. As processed by the authors: Researchers report that nucleated cell counts were estimated from reference gene primer amplification. Assay used: immunoSEQ multiplex PCR; TCRdb lists only in-frame clones, some missing. That table gives V, J and clone size, and the DNA gave D and trimming. Of about 110,000 clones in the sample, over 65% are singletons; the top ten hold roughly 2%. This record belongs to a study of blood T cell repertoires in COVID-19. Study at large: From T cells, B-cell-depleted T cells, or PBMCs came the material, which was cDNA or gDNA.

V was clipped by 2 bases and J by 1 base, with 8 bases between them. This CDR3 is built from 14 residues. CDR1 and CDR2 (germline): MNHEY, SVGAGI. The chain combines TRBV6-5 with TRBJ2-5; no firm D call. The sample comprised peripheral blood. The sequence was collected from a woman aged 35 to 49 with acute or convalescent COVID-19. CDR3 sequence reads: CASSYRRFQETQYF. The CDR3 DNA sequence: TGTGCCAGCAGTTACCGGCGGTTCCAAGAGACCCAGTACTTC.